This TCR beta chain was documented in a study of cytomegalovirus exposure and HLA in healthy donors. This clone occurred a few times. Primers: 60 Vbeta forward and 13 Jbeta reverse. Generated by immunoSEQ multiplex PCR, the TCRdb table keeps only in-frame clones and is missing some. The sample shows fewer than 200,000 clones, 9.5% of them seen only once. CDR1 SNHLY and CDR2 FYNNEI come from the germline V gene. The CDR3 is 13 residues long. V was pared by 11 bases and J by 1 base, with 7 bases of the junction left unmatched. The source is a woman under 40 in good health and CMV-seropositive. The sample comprised PBMCs. This rearrangement joins TRBV2 to TRBJ2-7; 8 bases agree with TRBD1. The CDR3 bases are TGTGCCGTCCGGGACAGGTCTTCCTACGAGCAGTACTTC. Protein: CAVRDRSSYEQYF.